This entry lists 9 T cell receptor beta chains sequenced from one sample in a study of blood T cells in healthy people across ages. Together with a sample-barcoded 5' primer, a J-beta primer mix was included in a second PCR lasting about 7 to 11 cycles. One entry per CDR3 protein results from TCRdb running MiXCR on the 5' RACE reads. In the table there are around 1.1 million distinct CDR3 sequences, roughly two fifths of which are singletons. Sequenced material: blood. These receptors all stem from a man aged 18 to 29 in good health.

This clonotype was detected only a few times. The gene calls are TRBV4-3 and TRBJ2-3; 10 bases line up with TRBD1. Germline V gene lookup returns CDR1 LGHNA and CDR2 YSLEER. Germline trimming cut 4 bases from V and 2 bases from J; bases unmatched to any gene: 3. This CDR3 region has 15 residues. The CDR3, as DNA: TGCGCCAGCAGCCGGACAGGGGGTCACACAGATACGCAGTATTTT. It encodes CASSRTGGHTDTQYF.

The genes are TRBV20-1 and TRBJ1-5; D is uncertain. In germline, CDR1 is DFQATT, CDR2 SNEGSKA (reference sequence). The CDR3 has 14 residues. The CDR3 is CNALSGVENQPQHF. CDR3 nucleotides: TGCAATGCCCTGAGTGGGGTAGAGAATCAGCCCCAGCATTTT.

The J gene is TRBJ1-2, the V gene TRBV19, with D unclear. The CDR3 spans 15 residues. V dropped 1 base and J dropped 5 bases, with 14 bases sitting between them. Germline CDR1 is LNHDA and CDR2 is SQIVND (reference sequence). The CDR3 region is CASSIVQASSYGYTF. The CDR3 DNA follows: TGTGCCAGTAGTATAGTGCAGGCCTCCAGTTATGGCTACACCTTC.

The genes are TRBV6-2 or TRBV6-3 and TRBJ2-1, with TRBD2 as a possible D gene (6 bases). Germline V gives CDR1 MNHEY, CDR2 SVGEGT. CDR3 size: 14 residues. Trimming left V 5 bases short and J 7 bases short, with 15 bases between. CDR3 loop: CASSATPRGNEQFF. The CDR3 DNA reads TGTGCCAGCAGTGCCACTCCGCGGGGAAATGAGCAGTTCTTC.

This clonotype was found a few times. The chain carries TRBV28 and TRBJ2-3, with D perhaps given as TRBD1 or TRBD2 (5 bases each). V lost 3 bases to trimming and J lost 2 bases, with 12 bases between them. From germline, CDR1 is MDHEN and CDR2 SYDVKM. The CDR3 is 15 amino acids. In DNA form, the CDR3 reads TGTGCCAGCAGTTTGGGGGTCCATTCCACAGATACGCAGTATTTT. This translates into CASSLGVHSTDTQYF.

The J gene is TRBJ1-5, the V gene TRBV20-1, with 7 bases matching TRBD1. Trimming took 3 bases from V and 4 from J; bases not matched to a gene: 9. The CDR3 runs to 15 residues. Germline V gene data show CDR1 as DFQATT and CDR2 as SNEGSKA (reference sequence). CDR3 DNA: TGCAGTGCTAGCTACATCCGGGACAGAAATCAGCCCCAGCATTTT. Its translation: CSASYIRDRNQPQHF.

The chain recombines TRBV9 with TRBJ2-3; D ambiguous. The ends were cut back, 4 bases at V and 8 bases at J, with 8 bases in the middle. The CDR3 covers 11 residues. The germline gives CDR1 SGDLS, CDR2 YYNGEE. CDR3 sequence reads: CASSSQTTQYF. For the CDR3, the DNA is TGTGCCAGCAGCTCCCAGACTACGCAGTATTTT.

This clonotype was seen a few times. The rearrangement links TRBV28 to TRBJ1-2, with 7 bases lining up with TRBD1. The CDR3 runs 16 residues. Trimming cost V 1 base and J 5 bases; bases outside gene matches: 10. Germline assignment: CDR1 MDHEN and CDR2 SYDVKM. Written as DNA, the CDR3 is TGTGCCAGCAGTTTATCCCCGGGACAGATAAGATATGGCTACACCTTC. It encodes CASSLSPGQIRYGYTF.

On this clonotype itself: A read error may be the cause here, since a much bigger clone is one base away. J is TRBJ2-4 and V is TRBV20-1; D tentatively reads TRBD1 or TRBD2 (6 bases each). TRBJ2-5 explains the end of the DNA better; the J call may be wrong. Looked up from germline, CDR1 is DFQATT and CDR2 is SNEGSKA (reference sequence). The CDR3 sequence is 13 residues long. For the CDR3, the DNA is TGCAGTGCCCCTAAGGGGGGTCGAGAGACCCAGTACTTC. Translated: CSAPKGGRETQYF.